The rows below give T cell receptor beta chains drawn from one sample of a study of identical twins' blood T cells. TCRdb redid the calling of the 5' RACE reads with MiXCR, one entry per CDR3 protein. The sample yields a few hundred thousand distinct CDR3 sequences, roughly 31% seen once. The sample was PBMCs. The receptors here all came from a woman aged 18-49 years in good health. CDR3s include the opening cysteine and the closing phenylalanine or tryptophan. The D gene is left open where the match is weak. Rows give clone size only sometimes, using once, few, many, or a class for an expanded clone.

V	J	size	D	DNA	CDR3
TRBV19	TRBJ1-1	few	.	TGTGCCAGTAGTATAGGACAGGCCAACACTGAAGCTTTCTTT	CASSIGQANTEAFF
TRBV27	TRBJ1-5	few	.	TGTGCCAGCAGATCAGGACAGCATAGCAATCAGCCCCAGCATTTT	CASRSGQHSNQPQHF
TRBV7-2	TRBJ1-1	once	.	TGTGCCAGCAGCTTTAGACCCGCTGAAGCTTTCTTT	CASSFRPAEAFF
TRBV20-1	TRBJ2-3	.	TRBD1	TGCAGTGCTAAGGACAGGAGAGGGACAGATACGCAGTATTTT	CSAKDRRGTDTQYF
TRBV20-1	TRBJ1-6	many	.	TGCAGTGCTAGAGGACCGGGACAAAGAAATTCACCCCTCCACTTT	CSARGPGQRNSPLHF
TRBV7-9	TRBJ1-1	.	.	TGTGCCAGCAGCTTAACGCGGGACACTCCCGAAGCTTTCTTT	CASSLTRDTPEAFF
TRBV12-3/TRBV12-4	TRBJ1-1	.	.	TGTGCCACCAGGTTAACGCTCTCTGAAGCTTTCTTT	CATRLTLSEAFF
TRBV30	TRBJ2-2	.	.	TGTGCCCCACCGGAGGGGCCTACCGGGGGGCTGTTTTTT	CAPPEGPTGGLFF
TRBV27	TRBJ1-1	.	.	TGTGCCAGCAAGAAGACTTACTCTATCTTCATGAACACTGAAGTTTTCTTT	CASKKTYSIFMNTEVFF
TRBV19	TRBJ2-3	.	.	TGTGCCAGTAGTATGGTCAGGGCGCTAACAGATACGCAGTATTTT	CASSMVRALTDTQYF
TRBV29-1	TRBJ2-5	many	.	TGCAGCGTTGGTTTGGAGACCCAGTACTTC	CSVGLETQYF
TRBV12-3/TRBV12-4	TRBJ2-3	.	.	TGTGCCAGCAGTTTACCCCCCTTAGATACGCAGTATTTT	CASSLPPLDTQYF
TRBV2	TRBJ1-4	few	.	TGTGCCAGCAGTGCAGGGAGAAGTAATGAAAAACTGTTTTTT	CASSAGRSNEKLFF
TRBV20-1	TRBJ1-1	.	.	TGCAGTGCTGTGACAGCGAACACTGAAGCTTTCTTT	CSAVTANTEAFF
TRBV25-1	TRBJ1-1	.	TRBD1	TGTGCCAGCGGACGCACAGGGGGGAACACTGAAGCTTTCTTT	CASGRTGGNTEAFF
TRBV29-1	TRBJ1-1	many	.	TGCAGCGTGGAGGACTGGCCCACTGAAGCTTTCTTT	CSVEDWPTEAFF
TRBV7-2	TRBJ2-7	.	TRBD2	TGTGCCAGCAGCCACGGGACTATCAACTACGAGCAGTACTTC	CASSHGTINYEQYF